Below, 24 T cell receptor beta chains from the same sample are listed, as sequenced in a study of blood T cell repertoires in COVID-19. Some clones are missing from TCRdb's copy, which holds only in-frame ones; the method was immunoSEQ multiplex PCR. The sample shows some 200,000 clones, approximately 79% of them seen only once. The sample was peripheral blood. The receptors originated from a man aged 30 to 45 with active or convalescent COVID-19.

The chain recombines TRBV14 with TRBJ2-2; perhaps TRBD2 as D (5 bases). The germline V gene has CDR1 SGHDN and CDR2 FVKESK. Between the trimmed V and J ends, which lost 3 bases and 4 bases, there was a span of 12 bases. The CDR3 totals 15 residues. As DNA, the CDR3 is TGTGCCAGCAGCCAGTGGAGGCTGGGCACCGGGGAGCTGTTTTTT. This sequence encodes CASSQWRLGTGELFF.

This clone occurred once. The chain uses TRBV5-6 and TRBJ1-2, with TRBD1 identical over 11 bases. J was trimmed by 4 bases and V by 3 bases; bases with no gene match: 11. Germline CDR1 is SGHDT and CDR2 is YYEEEE. This CDR3 is built from 17 residues. In nucleotides, the CDR3 is TGTGCCAGCAGCTATGACGGGCCGGGACAGGGGGTCTATGGCTACACCTTC. This translates into CASSYDGPGQGVYGYTF. Full variable domain (rest looked up from reference TRBV5-6 and TRBJ1-2): DAGVTQSPTHLIKTRGQQVTLRCSPKSGHDTVSWYQQALGQGPQFIFQYYEEEERQRGNFPDRFSGHQFPNYSSELNVNALLLGDSALYLCASSYDGPGQGVYGYTFGSGTRLTVV.

The V and J genes are TRBV29-1 and TRBJ1-6, with unresolved D. V shed 4 bases and J shed 4 bases, with 8 bases lying between them. The V gene's germline CDR1 is SQVTM and CDR2 ANQGSEA. This CDR3 spans 13 amino acids. The CDR3 DNA reads as TGCAGCGTTGCGCCGGAGTATAATTCACCCCTCCACTTT. This sequence encodes CSVAPEYNSPLHF.

There are a few counts of this clone. This chain uses TRBV21-1 with TRBJ1-5; the listed D gene, TRBD1, was not tested against the DNA. TRBV21-1 is annotated as a pseudogene. The CDR3 is 17 residues long. CDR3 bases: TGTGCCAGCAGCAAAAAGGGGGGGACAGGCAGCAATCAGCCCCAGCATTTT. Protein: CASSKKGGTGSNQPQHF.

CDR3 in DNA: TGTGCCAGCAGTGACGGGGGGGAGCAGTTCTTC. Translation: CASSDGGEQFF. The J gene is TRBJ2-1, the V gene TRBV27, with 7 bases identical to TRBD2. The CDR3 runs 11 residues. Germline CDR1 MNHEY, CDR2 SMNVEV (reference sequence). V lost 5 bases to trimming and J lost 10 bases; unmatched junction nucleotides: 2.

The gene calls are TRBV7-2 and TRBJ2-1; 11 positions agree with TRBD1. After removal of 2 bases from V and 9 bases from J, the junction contained 6 bases not matched to a gene. Germline lookup yields CDR1 SGHTA and CDR2 FQGNSA. The CDR3 runs to 15 residues. The CDR3 is CASSLLGQGAGEQFF. For the CDR3, the DNA is TGTGCCAGCAGCTTACTCGGACAGGGGGCAGGTGAGCAGTTCTTC. Together with reference TRBV7-2 and TRBJ2-1, the CDR3 gives the full variable domain: GAGVSQSPSNKVTEKGKDVELRCDPISGHTALYWYRQSLGQGLEFLIYFQGNSAPDKSGLPSDRFSAERTGGSVSTLTIQRTQQEDSAVYLCASSLLGQGAGEQFFGPGTRLTVL.

The chain links TRBV27 to TRBJ1-2, with TRBD1 matching 8 bases. Germline CDR1 reads MNHEY; CDR2 reads SMNVEV (reference sequence). The CDR3 is made up of 13 amino acids. The V and J ends lost 3 bases and 6 bases, in that order; junction bases with no gene match: 3. The CDR3 nucleotides read TGTGCCAGCAGTTTTGACAGGGGCCATGGCTACACCTTC. It specifies CASSFDRGHGYTF.

This clone was found once. V gene TRBV10-3 combines with J gene TRBJ1-3; D not resolved. The CDR3 has 14 amino acids. In germline, CDR1 is ENHRY, CDR2 SYGVKD. Trimming took 2 bases from V and 4 from J, leaving 9 bases between them. The CDR3 DNA follows: TGTGCCATCAGTGAGGACATATCAGGAAACACCATATATTTT. It encodes CAISEDISGNTIYF.

The J gene is TRBJ2-5, the V gene TRBV6-5, with 9 positions matching TRBD1. Germline CDR1 reads MNHEY; CDR2 reads SVGAGI. The CDR3 is made up of 15 amino acids. With V trimmed by 7 bases and J by 1 base, 7 bases remained unmatched. As DNA, the CDR3 is TGTGCCAGCAACCCGGGACAGGGCTTCCAAGAGACCCAGTACTTC. It yields the protein CASNPGQGFQETQYF.

The genes are TRBV23-1 and TRBJ1-3; tentatively, D is TRBD1 (5 bases). TRBV23-1 is known as an ORF, though its function is uncertain. The V end was cut by 2 bases, the J end by 0 bases, with 11 bases between. The CDR3 is made up of 16 amino acids. CDR3 in DNA: TGCGCCAGCAGTCAACCGGGGGGGACCTCTGGAAACACCATATATTTT. This sequence encodes CASSQPGGTSGNTIYF.

This clone was observed a handful of times. The chain carries TRBV21-1 and TRBJ2-7; the table gives TRBD2 as D, unverified against the DNA. TRBV21-1 is tagged as a pseudogene. CDR3 length: 17 amino acids. The CDR3 region has the DNA TGTGCCAGCAGCAAAAGAACCACTAGCGGGACTGGTTACGAGCAGTACTTC. Translating gives CASSKRTTSGTGYEQYF.

DNA of the CDR3: TGTGCCAGCAGCCAAGGCTTCCCGGGGGTAGCACAAGAGACCCAGTACTTC. As protein: CASSQGFPGVAQETQYF. The chain uses TRBV4-2 and TRBJ2-5; TRBD2 is a possible D gene (6 bases). V was cut by 1 base and J by 2 bases, with 17 bases left in between. The CDR3 is made up of 17 amino acids. In germline, CDR1 is LGHNA, CDR2 YNFKEQ.

The CDR3 loop reads CASSGDSGGYTF. Written as DNA, the CDR3 is TGTGCCAGCAGCGGGGACAGTGGGGGCTACACCTTC. The chain employs TRBV12-3 or TRBV12-4 and TRBJ1-2, with 7 bases lining up with TRBD1. The V gene end was trimmed by 6 bases and the J gene end by 8 bases; junction bases not matched to a gene: 6. The CDR3 is 12 residues long.

This chain connects TRBV7-9 to TRBJ2-7; TRBD2 aligns across 9 bases. The CDR3 sequence is 13 residues long. The V and J ends lost 5 bases and 5 bases, in that order; junction bases with no gene match: 4. Germline lookup yields CDR1 SEHNR and CDR2 FQNEAQ (reference sequence). CDR3 DNA: TGTGCCAGCAGCACACTAGCGGGTCACGAGCAGTACTTC. This gives the protein CASSTLAGHEQYF.

V usage is TRBV13 and J usage is TRBJ2-2, with 12 bases that match TRBD2. The V gene end was trimmed by 5 bases and the J gene end by 4 bases; junction bases not matched to a gene: 11. Germline CDR1 and CDR2: PRHDT and FYEKMQ (reference sequence). CDR3 length: 18 residues. CDR3 residues: CASSVLTGLAGSTGELFF. In nucleotides, the CDR3 is TGTGCCAGCAGCGTCCTCACGGGACTAGCGGGTTCCACCGGGGAGCTGTTTTTT.

The V and J genes are TRBV7-9 and TRBJ2-7; the match to TRBD2 covers 7 bases. Germline assignment: CDR1 SEHNR and CDR2 FQNEAQ (reference sequence). This CDR3 has 16 residues. Trimming at V came to 2 bases and at J to 2 bases, leaving 9 bases not matched to a gene. Written as DNA, the CDR3 is TGTGCCAGCAGCTTAAGGAGCGGGACGGAACCCTACGAGCAGTACTTC. It encodes CASSLRSGTEPYEQYF.

The gene calls are TRBV6-5 and TRBJ2-1, with D maybe TRBD1 (5 bases). V lost 6 bases and J 6 bases, leaving 12 bases between the germline ends. There are 13 residues in the CDR3. Germline assignment: CDR1 MNHEY and CDR2 SVGAGI. CDR3 in DNA: TGTGCCAGCAGCCCACAGGTCCCCAATGAGCAGTTCTTC. Its protein product is CASSPQVPNEQFF.

The chain couples TRBV6-6 to TRBJ1-5; weak D call: TRBD1 (5 bases). The CDR3 length is 17 residues. Germline CDR1 MNHNY, CDR2 SVGAGI (reference sequence). With 5 bases removed from V and 0 bases from J, the gap between germline ends came to 17 bases. DNA of the CDR3: TGTGCCAGCAGTCCTCCCGGACAACCTGATAGCAATCAGCCCCAGCATTTT. This codes for CASSPPGQPDSNQPQHF.

The V and J genes are TRBV5-1 and TRBJ2-1, with D perhaps TRBD2 (5 bases). The length of the CDR3 is 15 residues. V lost 0 bases and J lost 6, with 13 bases in between. Germline CDR1 reads SGHRS; CDR2 reads YFSETQ. The CDR3 loop is CASSLVAGRFNEQFF. CDR3 in DNA: TGCGCCAGCAGCTTGGTGGCGGGCAGATTCAATGAGCAGTTCTTC. Full variable domain (remainder filled in from reference TRBV5-1 and TRBJ2-1): KAGVTQTPRYLIKTRGQQVTLSCSPISGHRSVSWYQQTPGQGLQFLFEYFSETQRNKGNFPGRFSGRQFSNSRSEMNVSTLELGDSALYLCASSLVAGRFNEQFFGPGTRLTVL.

This CDR3 is CASSISHRVANGYTF. DNA for the CDR3: TGTGCCAGTAGTATTTCACACAGGGTTGCCAATGGCTACACCTTC. The chain is built from TRBV19 and TRBJ1-2, with D perhaps TRBD1 (6 bases). The CDR3 length is 15 residues. Germline V lookup: CDR1 LNHDA, CDR2 SQIVND (reference sequence). The germline V and J ends were trimmed by 3 bases and 6 bases, with 17 bases remaining between them.

This clone has just one count. The rearrangement joins TRBV19 to TRBJ1-4, with D possibly being TRBD1 (5 bases). Trimming took 1 base from V and 4 from J, leaving 10 bases between them. The CDR3 covers 15 residues. Germline CDR1 and CDR2: LNHDA and SQIVND (reference sequence). In nucleotides, the CDR3 is TGTGCCAGTAGTATAGGGACACGCCTTAATGAAAAACTGTTTTTT. Its protein is CASSIGTRLNEKLFF.

This rearrangement joins TRBV28 to TRBJ2-7; possible D gene TRBD2, 5 bases. This CDR3 region has 13 residues. Germline CDR1 and CDR2: MDHEN and SYDVKM. The V and J ends lost 2 bases and 3 bases respectively, with 8 bases between them. The CDR3 region is CASSLKRDYEQYV. For the CDR3, the DNA is TGTGCCAGCAGTTTAAAACGGGACTACGAGCAGTACGTC.

The genes are TRBV2 and TRBJ1-5, with 9 positions matching TRBD1. The CDR3 totals 15 residues. V lost 6 bases to trimming and J lost 7 bases; unmatched junction nucleotides: 10. Germline assignment: CDR1 SNHLY and CDR2 FYNNEI. The CDR3 reads CASREQGAGEQPQHF. The CDR3 nucleotides read TGTGCCAGCAGGGAACAGGGGGCCGGGGAGCAGCCCCAGCATTTT.

The CDR3 sequence: CASSQGAAGTQYF. The CDR3, as DNA: TGTGCCAGCAGCCAAGGGGCCGCGGGGACCCAGTACTTC. This chain uses TRBV14 with TRBJ2-5, with a weak D call TRBD2 (5 bases). CDR3 length: 13 amino acids. CDR1 SGHDN and CDR2 FVKESK come from the germline V gene. V was clipped by 1 base and J by 7 bases, with 10 bases between them. Based on the CDR3 plus reference TRBV14 and TRBJ2-5, the full variable domain is EAGVTQFPSHSVIEKGQTVTLRCDPISGHDNLYWYRRVMGKEIKFLLHFVKESKQDESGMPNNRFLAERTGGTYSTLKVQPAELEDSGVYFCASSQGAAGTQYFGPGTRLLVL.